This T cell receptor beta chain was recovered during a study of regulatory T cells in long-lasting Graves disease. Study results and limitations: For persistent Graves' patients, TCR diversity was lower than for newly diagnosed ones.

Time point meaning: newly diagnosed GD, antithyroid drugs for less than 3 months. Researchers made the TCR library from RNA that was extracted from PBMCs. An endocrinology department in Xi'an, China, recruited the patients. Building the TCR beta libraries relied on iRepertoire HTBI primers, and CDR3 regions underwent Arm-PCR. TCRdb used MiXCR to reprocess the multiplex PCR reads, holding one entry per CDR3 protein. The table shows a few hundred thousand distinct CDR3 sequences, with 12% occurring only once. This clonotype was counted a few times. The antigen remains undetermined. These data were also reused for a study on T cells in Graves' hyperthyroidism and ophthalmopathy.

Specimen: peripheral blood mononuclear cells (PBMCs), collected at new diagnosis, from a patient treated with antithyroid drugs. This receptor was obtained from a woman aged 18-29 years with Graves disease.

As DNA, the CDR3 is TGTGCCAGTAGGGTCGGGACACCCTACAATGAGCAGTTCTTC. Translated, it gives CASRVGTPYNEQFF. The gene calls are TRBV19 and TRBJ2-1; the D gene is possibly TRBD1 (6 bases). V lost 6 bases and J lost 2, with 11 bases in between. Germline loops: CDR1 LNHDA, CDR2 SQIVND (reference sequence). The CDR3 has 14 amino acids.